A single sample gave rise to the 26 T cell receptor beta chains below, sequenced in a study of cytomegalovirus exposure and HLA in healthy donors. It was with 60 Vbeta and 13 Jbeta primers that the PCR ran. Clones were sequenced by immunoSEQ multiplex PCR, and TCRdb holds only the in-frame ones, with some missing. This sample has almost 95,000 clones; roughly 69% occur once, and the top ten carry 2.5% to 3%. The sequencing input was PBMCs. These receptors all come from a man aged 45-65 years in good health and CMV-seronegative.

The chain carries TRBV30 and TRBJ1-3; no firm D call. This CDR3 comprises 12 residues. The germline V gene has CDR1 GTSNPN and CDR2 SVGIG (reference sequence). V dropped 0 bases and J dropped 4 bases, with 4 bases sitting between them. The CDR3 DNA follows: TGTGCCTGGAGTGTACTGGGAAACACCATATATTTT. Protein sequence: CAWSVLGNTIYF.

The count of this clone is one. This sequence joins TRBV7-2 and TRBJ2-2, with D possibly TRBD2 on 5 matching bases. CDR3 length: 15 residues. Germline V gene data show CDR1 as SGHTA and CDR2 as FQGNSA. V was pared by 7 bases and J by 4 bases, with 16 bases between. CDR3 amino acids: CASNPAAGSTGELFF. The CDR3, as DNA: TGTGCCAGCAACCCGGCGGCGGGCAGCACCGGGGAGCTGTTTTTT.

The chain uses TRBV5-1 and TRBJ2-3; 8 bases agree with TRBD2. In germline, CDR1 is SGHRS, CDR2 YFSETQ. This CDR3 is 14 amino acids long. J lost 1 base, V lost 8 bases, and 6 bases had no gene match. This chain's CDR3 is CASWTSPGTDTQYF. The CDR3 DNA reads TGCGCCAGTTGGACTAGCCCGGGCACAGATACGCAGTATTTT.

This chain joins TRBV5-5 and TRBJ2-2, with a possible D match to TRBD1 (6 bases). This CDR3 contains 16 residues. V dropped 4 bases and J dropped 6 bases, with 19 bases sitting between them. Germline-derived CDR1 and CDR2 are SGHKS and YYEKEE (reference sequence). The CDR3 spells CASSPAGTSLAGELFF. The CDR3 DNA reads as TGTGCCAGCAGCCCCGCCGGGACAAGCCTTGCCGGGGAGCTGTTTTTT.

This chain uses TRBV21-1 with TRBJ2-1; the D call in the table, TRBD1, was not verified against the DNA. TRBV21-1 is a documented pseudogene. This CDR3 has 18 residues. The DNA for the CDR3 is TGTGCCAGCACCCCAGGGGGGTCCGCAAAAACAGAGGGGAATGAGCAGTTCTTC. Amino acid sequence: CASTPGGSAKTEGNEQFF.

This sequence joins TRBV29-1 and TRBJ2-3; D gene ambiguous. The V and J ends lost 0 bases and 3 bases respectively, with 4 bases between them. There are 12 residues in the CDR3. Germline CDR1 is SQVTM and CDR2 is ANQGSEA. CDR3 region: CSVEDGTDTQYF. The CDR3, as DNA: TGCAGCGTTGAAGACGGTACAGATACGCAGTATTTT.

Here the CDR3 DNA reads TGCGCCAGCAGCTTGGACAGGGTTGGTAACACTGAAGCTTTCTTT. It is translated as CASSLDRVGNTEAFF. The V gene is TRBV5-1, the J gene TRBJ1-1, with D possibly being TRBD1 (6 bases). In germline, CDR1 is SGHRS, CDR2 YFSETQ. The CDR3 covers 15 residues. Trimming took off 0 bases at V and 2 bases at J, with 11 bases between the two ends.

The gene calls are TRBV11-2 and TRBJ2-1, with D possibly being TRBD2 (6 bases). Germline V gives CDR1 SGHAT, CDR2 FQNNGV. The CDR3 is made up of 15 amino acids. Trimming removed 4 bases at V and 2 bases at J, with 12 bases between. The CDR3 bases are TGTGCCAGCAGCTGGGGGACTGCGACCTACAATGAGCAGTTCTTC. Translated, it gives CASSWGTATYNEQFF. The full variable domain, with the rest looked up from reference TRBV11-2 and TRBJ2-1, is EAGVAQSPRYKIIEKRQSVAFWCNPISGHATLYWYQQILGQGPKLLIQFQNNGVVDDSQLPKDRFSAERLKGVDSTLKIQPAKLEDSAVYLCASSWGTATYNEQFFGPGTRLTVL.

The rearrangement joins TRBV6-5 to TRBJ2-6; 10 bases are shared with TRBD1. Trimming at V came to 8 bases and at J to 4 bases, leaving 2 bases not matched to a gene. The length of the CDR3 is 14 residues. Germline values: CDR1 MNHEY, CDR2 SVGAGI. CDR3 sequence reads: CASGTGAGANVLTF. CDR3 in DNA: TGTGCCAGCGGGACAGGGGCAGGGGCCAACGTCCTGACTTTC.

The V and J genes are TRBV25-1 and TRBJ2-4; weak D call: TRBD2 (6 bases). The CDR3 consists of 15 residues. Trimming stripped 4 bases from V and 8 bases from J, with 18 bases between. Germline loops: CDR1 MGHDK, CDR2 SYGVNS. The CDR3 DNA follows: TGTGCCAGCAGTGCCTACGGGGGAGTTGGGGACATTCAGTACTTC. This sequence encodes CASSAYGGVGDIQYF.

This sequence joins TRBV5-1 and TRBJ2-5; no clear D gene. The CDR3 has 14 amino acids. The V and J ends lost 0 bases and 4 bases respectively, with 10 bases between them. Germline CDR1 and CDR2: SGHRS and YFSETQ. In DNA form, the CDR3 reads TGCGCCAGCAGCTTGGTCGGCCGAGGAGAGACCCAGTACTTC. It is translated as CASSLVGRGETQYF.

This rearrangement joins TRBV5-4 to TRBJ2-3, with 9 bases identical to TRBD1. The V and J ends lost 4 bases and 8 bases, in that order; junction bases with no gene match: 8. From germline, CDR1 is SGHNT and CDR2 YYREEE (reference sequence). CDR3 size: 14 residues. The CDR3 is CASSRDRDGPTQYF. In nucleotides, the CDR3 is TGTGCCAGCAGCCGGGACAGGGACGGCCCTACGCAGTATTTT.

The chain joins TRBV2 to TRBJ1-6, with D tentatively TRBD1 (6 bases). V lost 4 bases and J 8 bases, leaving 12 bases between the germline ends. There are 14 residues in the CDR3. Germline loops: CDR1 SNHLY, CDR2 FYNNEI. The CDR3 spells CASSARGRDSPLHF. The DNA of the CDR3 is TGTGCCAGCAGTGCCAGGGGAAGGGATTCACCCCTCCACTTT.

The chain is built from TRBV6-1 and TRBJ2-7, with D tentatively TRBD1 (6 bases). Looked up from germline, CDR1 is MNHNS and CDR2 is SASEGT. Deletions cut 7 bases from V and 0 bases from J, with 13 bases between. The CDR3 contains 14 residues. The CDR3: CASKSGHFSYEQYF. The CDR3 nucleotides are TGTGCCAGCAAATCGGGACACTTCTCCTACGAGCAGTACTTC.

CDR3 residues: CASSPSGSNEQFF. The CDR3 DNA reads TGTGCCAGCAGTCCAAGCGGCAGCAATGAGCAGTTCTTC. The V call is TRBV27, the J call TRBJ2-1, with D possibly TRBD2 on 5 matching bases. The V and J ends lost 5 bases and 6 bases respectively, with 11 bases between them. The CDR3 sequence is 13 residues long. CDR1 MNHEY and CDR2 SMNVEV come from the germline V gene (reference sequence).

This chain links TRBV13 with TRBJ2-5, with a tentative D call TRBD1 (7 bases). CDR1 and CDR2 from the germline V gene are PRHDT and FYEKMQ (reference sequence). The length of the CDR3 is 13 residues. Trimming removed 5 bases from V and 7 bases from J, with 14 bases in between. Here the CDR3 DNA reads TGTGCCAGCAGCATCTACAGGGGAGGGACCCAGTACTTC. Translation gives CASSIYRGGTQYF.

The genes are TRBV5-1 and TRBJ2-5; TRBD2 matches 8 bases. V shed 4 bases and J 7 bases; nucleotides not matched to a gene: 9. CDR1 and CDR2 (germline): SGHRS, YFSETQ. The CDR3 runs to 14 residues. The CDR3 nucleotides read TGCGCCAGCAGCCTAGATAGCGGGGAGGGGACCCAGTACTTC. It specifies CASSLDSGEGTQYF.

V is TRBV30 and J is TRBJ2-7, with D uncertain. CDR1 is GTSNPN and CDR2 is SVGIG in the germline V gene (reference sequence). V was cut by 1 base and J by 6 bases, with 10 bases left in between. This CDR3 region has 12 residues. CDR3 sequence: CAWSGGGSEQYF. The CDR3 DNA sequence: TGTGCCTGGAGTGGAGGCGGTAGCGAGCAGTACTTC. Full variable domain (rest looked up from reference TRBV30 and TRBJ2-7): SQTIHQWPATLVQPVGSPLSLECTVEGTSNPNLYWYRQAAGRGLQLLFYSVGIGQISSEVPQNLSASRPQDRQFILSSKKLLLSDSGFYLCAWSGGGSEQYFGPGTRLTVT.

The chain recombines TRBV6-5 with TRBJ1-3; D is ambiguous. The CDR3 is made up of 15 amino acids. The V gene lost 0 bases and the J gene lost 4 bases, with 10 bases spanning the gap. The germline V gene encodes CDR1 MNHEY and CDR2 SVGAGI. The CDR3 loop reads CASSYSTWRGNTIYF. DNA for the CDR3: TGTGCCAGCAGTTACTCGACCTGGAGAGGAAACACCATATATTTT.

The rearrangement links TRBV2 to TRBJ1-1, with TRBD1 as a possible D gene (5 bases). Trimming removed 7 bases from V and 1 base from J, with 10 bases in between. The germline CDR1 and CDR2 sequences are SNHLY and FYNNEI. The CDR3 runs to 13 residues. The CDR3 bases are TGTGCCAGCATCGGACATAAGAACACTGAAGCTTTCTTT. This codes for CASIGHKNTEAFF.

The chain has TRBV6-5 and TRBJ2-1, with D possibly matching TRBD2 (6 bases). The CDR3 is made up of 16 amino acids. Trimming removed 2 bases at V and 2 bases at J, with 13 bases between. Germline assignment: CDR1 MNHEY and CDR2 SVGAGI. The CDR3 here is CASSYEAGTTYNEQFF. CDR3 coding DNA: TGTGCCAGCAGTTACGAGGCGGGGACCACCTACAATGAGCAGTTCTTC.

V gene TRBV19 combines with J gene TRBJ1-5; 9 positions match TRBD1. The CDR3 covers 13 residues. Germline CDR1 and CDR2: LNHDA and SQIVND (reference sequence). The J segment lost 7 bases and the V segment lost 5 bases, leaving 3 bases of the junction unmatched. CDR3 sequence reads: CASSRDRDQPQHF. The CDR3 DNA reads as TGTGCCAGTAGTCGGGACAGGGACCAGCCCCAGCATTTT.

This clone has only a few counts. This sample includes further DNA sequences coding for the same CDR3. The CDR3 reads CASTPGGRNQPQHF. The CDR3 DNA is TGTGCCAGCACCCCCGGGGGTAGGAATCAGCCCCAGCATTTT. The V gene is TRBV28, the J gene TRBJ1-5; a weak D match, TRBD1 (5 bases). Germline V gives CDR1 MDHEN, CDR2 SYDVKM. The V gene lost 7 bases and the J gene lost 4 bases, with 14 bases spanning the gap. The CDR3 length is 14 residues.

The CDR3 loop reads CASRPLFGTKYNEQFF. The CDR3 coding sequence is TGTGCCAGCAGGCCCCTCTTTGGGACTAAGTACAATGAGCAGTTCTTC. The chain couples TRBV7-2 to TRBJ2-1; TRBD2 aligns across 7 bases. V gave up 6 bases and J gave up 4 bases; unmatched junction bases: 12. Per the germline V gene, CDR1 is SGHTA and CDR2 is FQGNSA. The CDR3 is 16 residues long.

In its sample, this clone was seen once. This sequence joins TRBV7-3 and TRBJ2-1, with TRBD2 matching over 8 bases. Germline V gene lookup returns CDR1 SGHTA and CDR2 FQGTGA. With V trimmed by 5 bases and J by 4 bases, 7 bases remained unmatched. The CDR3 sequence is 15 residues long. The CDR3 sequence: CASSLLGTSYNEQFF. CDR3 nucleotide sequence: TGTGCCAGCAGCCTCCTGGGGACTAGTTACAATGAGCAGTTCTTC. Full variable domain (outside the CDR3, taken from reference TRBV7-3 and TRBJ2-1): GAGVSQTPSNKVTEKGKYVELRCDPISGHTALYWYRQSLGQGPEFLIYFQGTGAADDSGLPNDRFFAVRPEGSVSTLKIQRTERGDSAVYLCASSLLGTSYNEQFFGPGTRLTVL.

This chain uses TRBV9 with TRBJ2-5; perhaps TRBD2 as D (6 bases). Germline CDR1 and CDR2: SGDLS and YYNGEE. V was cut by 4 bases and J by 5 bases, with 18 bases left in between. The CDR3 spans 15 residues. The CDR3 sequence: CASSPGLVNLETQYF. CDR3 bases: TGTGCCAGCAGCCCGGGACTTGTAAATCTTGAGACCCAGTACTTC.